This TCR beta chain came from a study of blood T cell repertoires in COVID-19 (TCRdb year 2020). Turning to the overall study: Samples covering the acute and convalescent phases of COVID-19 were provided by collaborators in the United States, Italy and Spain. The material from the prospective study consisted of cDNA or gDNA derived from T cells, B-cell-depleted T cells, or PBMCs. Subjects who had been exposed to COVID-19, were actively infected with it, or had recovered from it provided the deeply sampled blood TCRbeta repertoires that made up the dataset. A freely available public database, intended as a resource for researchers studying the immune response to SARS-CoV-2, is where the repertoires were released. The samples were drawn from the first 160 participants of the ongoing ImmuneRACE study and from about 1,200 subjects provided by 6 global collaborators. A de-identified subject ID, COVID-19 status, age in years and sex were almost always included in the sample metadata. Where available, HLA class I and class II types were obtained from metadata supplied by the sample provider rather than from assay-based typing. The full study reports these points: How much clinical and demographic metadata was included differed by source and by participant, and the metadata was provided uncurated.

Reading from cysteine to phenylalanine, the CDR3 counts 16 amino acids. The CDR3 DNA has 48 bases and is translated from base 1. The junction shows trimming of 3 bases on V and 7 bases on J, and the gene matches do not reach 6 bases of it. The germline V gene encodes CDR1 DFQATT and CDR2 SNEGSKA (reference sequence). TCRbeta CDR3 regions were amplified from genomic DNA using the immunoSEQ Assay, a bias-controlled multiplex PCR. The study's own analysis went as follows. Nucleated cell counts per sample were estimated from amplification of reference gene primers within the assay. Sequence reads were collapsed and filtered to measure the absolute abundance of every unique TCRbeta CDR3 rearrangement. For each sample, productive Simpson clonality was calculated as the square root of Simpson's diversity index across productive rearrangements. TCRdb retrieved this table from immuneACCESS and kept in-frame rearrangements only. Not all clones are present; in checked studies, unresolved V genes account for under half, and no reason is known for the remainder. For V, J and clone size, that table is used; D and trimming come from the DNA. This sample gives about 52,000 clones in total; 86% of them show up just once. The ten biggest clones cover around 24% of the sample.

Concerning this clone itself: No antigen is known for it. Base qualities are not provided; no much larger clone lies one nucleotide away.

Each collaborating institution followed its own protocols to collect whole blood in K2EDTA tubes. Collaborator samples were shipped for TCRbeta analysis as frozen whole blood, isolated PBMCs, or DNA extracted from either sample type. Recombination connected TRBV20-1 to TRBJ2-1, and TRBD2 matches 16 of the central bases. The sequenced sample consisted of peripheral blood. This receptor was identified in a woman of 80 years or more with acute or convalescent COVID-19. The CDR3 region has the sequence CSASGTSGRAWNEQFF. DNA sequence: TGCAGTGCTAGTGGGACTAGCGGGAGGGCCTGGAATGAGCAGTTCTTC.